The text below deals with one T cell receptor (beta chain). From the RT-PCR reads, TCRdb called clonotypes with MiXCR, one entry per CDR3 protein. This sample has about 700,000 distinct CDR3 sequences; around 14% occur once, and the top ten carry 3% to 4.5%. V lost 1 base and J lost 6, with 15 bases in between. This CDR3 is 15 amino acids long. Germline V lookup: CDR1 DFQATT, CDR2 SNEGSKA (reference sequence). This rearrangement joins TRBV20-1 to TRBJ1-4; no reliable D call. The specimen was memory CD4+ T cells from blood. The sequence came from a female donor in good health, serving as a healthy control. CDR3 in DNA: TGCAGTGCTAGAGTGTTTGGGGAATCTGATGAAAAACTGTTTTTT. Translation: CSARVFGESDEKLFF.